This T cell receptor (beta chain) stems from a study of identical twins. A single record per CDR3 protein comes from TCRdb applying MiXCR to the 5' RACE reads. The sample lists approximately 620,000 distinct CDR3 sequences, over 8.5% seen once, with around 0.98% in the top ten. This clonotype was seen ten or more times. Germline lookup yields CDR1 DFQATT and CDR2 SNEGSKA (reference sequence). This CDR3 comprises 11 residues. Trimming pared 3 bases from V and 9 bases from J, leaving 9 bases between. The same sample was also studied in work on yellow fever vaccine responses in identical twins.

The receptor's source is a woman younger than 30 in good health. The J gene is TRBJ2-1, the V gene TRBV20-1; D uncertain. The source material was PBMCs. The CDR3 bases are TGCAGTGCTAGTTGGGCTCCTGAGCAGTTCTTC. This translates into CSASWAPEQFF.